The next 27 T cell receptor beta chains were all read from a single sample in a study of blood T cell repertoires in COVID-19. Measured with immunoSEQ multiplex PCR; TCRdb has only the in-frame clones, and not every one. This repertoire shows 250,000 to 300,000 clones, about 86% found once; its top ten account for around 14%. Material: peripheral blood. The receptors here all came from a woman aged 65 to 85 with COVID-19, enrolled during active disease.

V gene TRBV6-2 or TRBV6-3 combines with J gene TRBJ1-5; TRBD1 might be the D (5 bases). CDR3 length: 16 residues. The germline V gene has CDR1 MNHEY and CDR2 SVGEGT. With 2 bases removed from V and 0 bases from J, the gap between germline ends came to 11 bases. The CDR3 loop is CASSYRGLFSNQPQHF. CDR3 nucleotide sequence: TGTGCCAGCAGTTACAGGGGACTGTTTAGCAATCAGCCCCAGCATTTT.

The chain carries TRBV5-1 and TRBJ1-2, with TRBD1 as a possible D gene (5 bases). Germline V gene data show CDR1 as SGHRS and CDR2 as YFSETQ. The germline V and J ends were trimmed by 7 bases and 4 bases, with 14 bases remaining between them. The length of the CDR3 is 13 residues. CDR3 DNA sequence: TGCGCCAGCCGGACGCCGGGGGTCTATGGCTACACCTTC. Amino acid sequence: CASRTPGVYGYTF.

This chain links TRBV7-2 with TRBJ2-2; 9 positions match TRBD1. This CDR3 contains 16 residues. The germline V gene encodes CDR1 SGHTA and CDR2 FQGNSA. Trimming removed 6 bases from V and 7 bases from J; junction bases left unmatched: 12. CDR3 sequence: CASSLNRGPLGGELFF. The CDR3 nucleotides read TGTGCCAGCAGTCTTAACAGGGGGCCCTTGGGCGGGGAGCTGTTTTTT. Filled out from reference TRBV7-2 and TRBJ2-2, the complete variable domain reads GAGVSQSPSNKVTEKGKDVELRCDPISGHTALYWYRQSLGQGLEFLIYFQGNSAPDKSGLPSDRFSAERTGGSVSTLTIQRTQQEDSAVYLCASSLNRGPLGGELFFGEGSRLTVL.

The chain carries TRBV10-1 and TRBJ2-6; 7 bases map to TRBD1. This CDR3 is built from 19 residues. CDR1 WNHNN and CDR2 SYGVQD come from the germline V gene (reference sequence). J gave up 0 bases and V 9 bases, and 17 bases lay outside the gene matches. The CDR3 loop is CASLRQGTVSHSGANVLTF. The CDR3 nucleotides read TGCGCCAGTCTTAGACAGGGTACCGTCTCGCACTCTGGGGCCAACGTCCTGACTTTC.

The chain employs TRBV13 and TRBJ1-5, with D possibly matching TRBD1 (6 bases). The V and J ends lost 4 bases and 2 bases respectively, with 9 bases between them. From germline, CDR1 is PRHDT and CDR2 FYEKMQ (reference sequence). The CDR3 totals 14 residues. CDR3 in DNA: TGTGCCAGCAGCTCGAGACAGGGCAATCAGCCCCAGCATTTT. It encodes CASSSRQGNQPQHF.

The chain uses TRBV11-2 and TRBJ1-4; 8 positions agree with TRBD1. Germline CDR1 and CDR2: SGHAT and FQNNGV. V gave up 6 bases and J gave up 7 bases; unmatched junction bases: 10. This CDR3 region has 15 residues. CDR3 in DNA: TGTGCCAGCAGTTATACTCAGGGGGCGGGTGAAAAACTGTTTTTT. Its protein product is CASSYTQGAGEKLFF.

The chain recombines TRBV4-1 with TRBJ2-5; D perhaps matches TRBD2 (5 bases). The CDR3 covers 13 residues. The germline V and J ends were trimmed by 5 bases and 3 bases, with 10 bases remaining between them. CDR1 and CDR2 from the germline V gene are MGHRA and YSYEKL. CDR3 sequence reads: CASSSWEKETQYF. The DNA for the CDR3 is TGCGCCAGCAGCTCCTGGGAGAAAGAGACCCAGTACTTC.

This sequence joins TRBV3-1 (or the pseudogene TRBV3-2) and TRBJ1-6; D remains unclear. CDR1 LGHDT and CDR2 YNNKEL come from the germline V gene (reference sequence). This CDR3 is 15 amino acids long. Between the trimmed V and J ends, which lost 4 bases and 4 bases, there was a span of 11 bases. The CDR3 DNA reads TGTGCCAGCAGCCCCCACACGATGTATAATTCACCCCTCCACTTT. Its translation: CASSPHTMYNSPLHF.

The V call is TRBV19, the J call TRBJ2-2; D possibly corresponds to TRBD2 (7 bases). V lost 3 bases and J 2 bases, leaving 13 bases between the germline ends. Looked up from germline, CDR1 is LNHDA and CDR2 is SQIVND (reference sequence). The CDR3 is 16 amino acids. The chain's CDR3 is CASSIRGGSNTGELFF. CDR3 DNA sequence: TGTGCCAGTAGTATTCGCGGGGGCAGCAACACCGGGGAGCTGTTTTTT.

The V and J genes are TRBV5-1 and TRBJ2-7; tentatively, D is TRBD2 (5 bases). CDR3 length equals 16 residues. Deletions cut 0 bases from V and 2 bases from J, with 15 bases between. Germline V gives CDR1 SGHRS, CDR2 YFSETQ. This chain's CDR3 is CASSLGGLLPTYEQYF. The CDR3 coding sequence is TGCGCCAGCAGCTTGGGAGGGCTCTTGCCAACCTACGAGCAGTACTTC.

This chain links TRBV5-4 with TRBJ2-1; unclear D gene. Germline values: CDR1 SGHNT, CDR2 YYREEE (reference sequence). CDR3 length: 12 residues. V was pared by 3 bases and J by 2 bases, with 3 bases between. CDR3 loop: CASSSTYNEQFF. The DNA for the CDR3 is TGTGCCAGCAGCTCTACCTACAATGAGCAGTTCTTC.

This clone has only a few counts. J is TRBJ1-6 and V is TRBV30; the D is unclear. The V end lost 2 bases, the J end lost 3 bases, and 11 bases lay between the germline ends. The CDR3 extends over 15 amino acids. CDR1 and CDR2 (germline): GTSNPN, SVGIG (reference sequence). The CDR3 reads CAWSPGFGYNSPLHF. In nucleotides, the CDR3 is TGTGCCTGGAGTCCCGGGTTCGGCTATAATTCACCCCTCCACTTT.

The CDR3 bases are TGTGCTAGTGGCCCTAGGGACAGGGGGAATGAGCAGTTCTTC. It translates to CASGPRDRGNEQFF. The chain couples TRBV12-5 to TRBJ2-1, with TRBD1 matching over 11 bases. The ends lost 6 bases at V and 7 bases at J; junction bases unmatched: 5. The CDR3 spans 14 residues. CDR1 and CDR2 from the germline V gene are LGHNT and FRNRAP. Drawing the rest from reference TRBV12-5 and TRBJ2-1, the complete variable domain is DARVTQTPRHKVTEMGQEVTMRCQPILGHNTVFWYRQTMMQGLELLAYFRNRAPLDDSGMPKDRFSAEMPDATLATLKIQPSEPRDSAVYFCASGPRDRGNEQFFGPGTRLTVL.

The chain combines TRBV30 with TRBJ2-1, with 9 bases identical to TRBD1. J was trimmed by 4 bases and V by 4 bases; bases with no gene match: 8. Germline assignment: CDR1 GTSNPN and CDR2 SVGIG (reference sequence). The CDR3 extends over 15 amino acids. CDR3 in DNA: TGTGCCTGGAAGAACCGGGACAGGGTTTACAATGAGCAGTTCTTC. Translated: CAWKNRDRVYNEQFF.

V usage is TRBV6-1 and J usage is TRBJ1-2, with 7 bases matching TRBD1. The ends lost 4 bases at V and 1 base at J; junction bases unmatched: 9. Germline loops: CDR1 MNHNS, CDR2 SASEGT. The CDR3 sequence is 16 residues long. Here the CDR3 reads CASSAEPGQLNYGYTF. The CDR3 DNA sequence: TGTGCCAGCAGTGCGGAGCCGGGACAGCTTAACTATGGCTACACCTTC.

Only a few counts were recorded for this clone. The chain employs TRBV6-5 and TRBJ2-2; TRBD1 might be the D (5 bases). CDR1 is MNHEY and CDR2 is SVGAGI in the germline V gene. CDR3 length: 14 residues. The germline V and J ends were trimmed by 8 bases and 8 bases, with 18 bases remaining between them. CDR3 region: CASSDIGSSGELFF. In DNA form, the CDR3 reads TGTGCCAGCTCGGACATTGGTAGTTCTGGGGAGCTGTTTTTT.

J is TRBJ1-1 and V is TRBV2; 9 bases agree with TRBD1. Trimming at V came to 4 bases and at J to 4 bases, leaving 7 bases not matched to a gene. The CDR3 loop spans 15 amino acids. CDR1 is SNHLY, CDR2 FYNNEI, per germline. The CDR3 nucleotides read TGTGCCAGCAGTGTGGCCAGGGGACAGGGCACTGAAGCTTTCTTT. This translates into CASSVARGQGTEAFF.

The V and J genes are TRBV7-2 and TRBJ2-7, with 7 positions matching TRBD1. CDR3 length equals 14 residues. After removal of 5 bases from V and 6 bases from J, the junction contained 10 bases not matched to a gene. The germline CDR1 and CDR2 sequences are SGHTA and FQGNSA. Written as DNA, the CDR3 is TGTGCCAGCAGCCTCGACAGGGTACAAGGCGAGCAGTACTTC. Its protein product is CASSLDRVQGEQYF. Looking up the rest from reference TRBV7-2 and TRBJ2-7 gives the full variable domain: GAGVSQSPSNKVTEKGKDVELRCDPISGHTALYWYRQSLGQGLEFLIYFQGNSAPDKSGLPSDRFSAERTGGSVSTLTIQRTQQEDSAVYLCASSLDRVQGEQYFGPGTRLTVT.

This sequence joins TRBV6-5 and TRBJ1-1; perhaps TRBD1 as D (6 bases). The germline V and J ends were trimmed by 6 bases and 5 bases, with 19 bases remaining between them. CDR1 is MNHEY and CDR2 is SVGAGI in the germline V gene. The CDR3 covers 15 residues. The DNA for the CDR3 is TGTGCCAGCAGCGCTGAGACAGGTTATGGAACTGAAGCTTTCTTT. Its protein is CASSAETGYGTEAFF.

The CDR3 DNA is TGTGCCAGCAGTGGTCAGGGCACTTATGGCTACACCTTC. Its translation is CASSGQGTYGYTF. V gene TRBV5-4 combines with J gene TRBJ1-2; D perhaps matches TRBD1 (5 bases). Germline assignment: CDR1 SGHNT and CDR2 YYREEE (reference sequence). V lost 5 bases to trimming and J lost 5 bases, with 13 bases between them. The CDR3 covers 13 residues.

The V gene is TRBV24-1, the J gene TRBJ1-2; unclear D gene. The V end was cut by 0 bases, the J end by 6 bases, with 4 bases between. The CDR3 has 12 amino acids. CDR1 is KGHDR, CDR2 SFDVKD, per germline. The DNA for the CDR3 is TGTGCCACCAGTGATTTGCAGGATGGCTACACCTTC. Its translation is CATSDLQDGYTF.

This clone was observed a single time. The V call is TRBV28, the J call TRBJ2-7; 12 bases fit TRBD2. The CDR3 extends over 14 amino acids. Germline V CDR1 and CDR2: MDHEN, SYDVKM. Trimming took 6 bases from V and 2 from J; bases not matched to a gene: 2. DNA for the CDR3: TGTGCCAGCAGAGCTAGCGGGGGGGCCTACGAGCAGTACTTC. Its translation is CASRASGGAYEQYF.

The chain's CDR3 is CAAQGYTEAFF. The CDR3 DNA follows: TGTGCCGCGCAGGGTTACACTGAAGCTTTCTTT. V is TRBV2 and J is TRBJ1-1; tentative D call: TRBD1 (5 bases). The length of the CDR3 is 11 residues. Trimming took off 11 bases at V and 3 bases at J, with 10 bases between the two ends. From germline, CDR1 is SNHLY and CDR2 FYNNEI.

CDR3 DNA sequence: TGTGCCAGCAGCTTCTGGACAGGGCTGGAGACCCAGTACTTC. Protein: CASSFWTGLETQYF. The chain combines TRBV5-5 with TRBJ2-5, with 8 bases aligning to TRBD1. V lost 2 bases, J lost 5 bases, and 5 bases stayed unmatched. The CDR3 totals 14 residues. Germline-derived CDR1 and CDR2 are SGHKS and YYEKEE (reference sequence).

The chain's CDR3 is CASSVYGEKEEPQHF. CDR3 nucleotides: TGTGCCAGCAGCGTATACGGGGAGAAAGAGGAGCCCCAGCATTTT. This chain links TRBV9 with TRBJ1-5; no clear D gene. The CDR3 contains 15 residues. The V end was cut by 1 base, the J end by 8 bases, with 16 bases between. CDR1 and CDR2 (germline): SGDLS, YYNGEE.

The chain links TRBV7-9 to TRBJ2-4; D unresolved. This CDR3 spans 16 amino acids. V was cut by 0 bases and J by 1 base, with 10 bases left in between. CDR1 and CDR2 (germline): SEHNR, FQNEAQ (reference sequence). CDR3 nucleotide sequence: TGTGCCAGCAGCTTAGCGGCGACTCTCGCCAAAAACATTCAGTACTTC. Protein: CASSLAATLAKNIQYF.

V and J are TRBV7-2 and TRBJ1-2; possibly TRBD1 for D (6 bases). Trimming pared 6 bases from V and 5 bases from J, leaving 16 bases between. The CDR3 spans 14 residues. Germline loops: CDR1 SGHTA, CDR2 FQGNSA. The CDR3 here is CASSREGGGYGYTF. In nucleotides, the CDR3 is TGTGCCAGCAGTCGGGAGGGAGGGGGTTATGGCTACACCTTC.